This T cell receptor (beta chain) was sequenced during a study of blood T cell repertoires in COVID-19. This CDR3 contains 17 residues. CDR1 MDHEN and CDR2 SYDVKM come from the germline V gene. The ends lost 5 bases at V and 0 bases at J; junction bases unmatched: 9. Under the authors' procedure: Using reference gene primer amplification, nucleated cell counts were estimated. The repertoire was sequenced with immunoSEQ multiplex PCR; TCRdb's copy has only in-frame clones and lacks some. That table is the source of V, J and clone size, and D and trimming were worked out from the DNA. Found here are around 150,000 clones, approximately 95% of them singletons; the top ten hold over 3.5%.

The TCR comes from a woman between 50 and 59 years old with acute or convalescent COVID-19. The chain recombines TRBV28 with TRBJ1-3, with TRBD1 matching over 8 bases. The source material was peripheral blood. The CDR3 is CASSLIQGAISGNTIYF. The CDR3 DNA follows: TGTGCCAGCAGTCTTATCCAGGGGGCAATCTCTGGAAACACCATATATTTT.